This entry lists 25 T cell receptor beta chains sequenced from one sample in a study of shared clonotypes between healthy human individuals. Naive CD8 cells were CD45RO-negative, positively selected for CCR7, excluding terminally differentiated effector memory CD45RA+ cells. Here immunoSEQ multiplex PCR was the method, and the copy in TCRdb shows in-frame clones only, minus some. The sample lists millions of clones; about 94% were seen once. Sequenced: naive CD8+ T cells sorted from blood. The origin of the receptors is a man in his late teens or twenties in good health.

Notes on this clone: The same CDR3 also results from other DNA sequences found in this sample. The CDR3 sequence is CASSLDRGNTEAFF. The CDR3 nucleotides read TGTGCCAGCAGCTTGGACAGGGGTAACACTGAAGCTTTCTTT. The V gene is TRBV5-4, the J gene TRBJ1-1; 7 nucleotides agree with TRBD1. The CDR3 covers 14 residues. Germline assignment: CDR1 SGHNT and CDR2 YYREEE (reference sequence). V lost 0 bases to trimming and J lost 2 bases; unmatched junction nucleotides: 1.

The chain has TRBV4-1 and TRBJ2-1; 9 bases match TRBD1. With 4 bases clipped from V and 4 bases from J, the junction kept 2 bases outside the gene matches. There are 14 residues in the CDR3. The germline gives CDR1 MGHRA, CDR2 YSYEKL. The CDR3 here is CASSPDRGYNEQFF. In DNA form, the CDR3 reads TGCGCCAGCAGCCCTGACAGGGGGTACAATGAGCAGTTCTTC.

The CDR3: CASSERRQSTDTQYF. In DNA, the CDR3 is TGTGCCAGCAGTGAACGACGCCAGAGCACAGATACGCAGTATTTT. The rearrangement uses TRBV6-1 and TRBJ2-3, with D unclear. In germline, CDR1 is MNHNS, CDR2 SASEGT. CDR3 length: 15 residues. Trimming cost V 2 bases and J 0 bases, with 9 bases left between them.

Regarding this clone: The same CDR3 also results from other DNA sequences found in this sample. The genes are TRBV28 and TRBJ2-7; TRBD1 aligns across 7 bases. Per germline, CDR1 MDHEN and CDR2 SYDVKM. With 6 bases clipped from V and 1 base from J, the junction kept 3 bases outside the gene matches. The CDR3 loop spans 13 amino acids. The CDR3 region is CASSLGQSYEQYF. Written as DNA, the CDR3 is TGTGCCAGCAGCCTGGGACAGTCCTACGAGCAGTACTTC.

The chain has TRBV27 and TRBJ2-1; no firm D call. The germline CDR1 and CDR2 sequences are MNHEY and SMNVEV (reference sequence). Trimming shortened V by 4 bases and J by 4 bases, and 14 bases separated the two germline ends. This CDR3 contains 15 residues. The CDR3 bases are TGTGCCAGCAGTTCCTCCGGCTGGGGTTACAATGAGCAGTTCTTC. Amino acids: CASSSSGWGYNEQFF.

Of note for this clone: The junction does not match germline at one end; this may be a read error. V is TRBV7-7 and J is TRBJ2-2; no firm D call. This CDR3 is 13 amino acids long. CDR1 and CDR2 from the germline V gene are SSHAT and FNYEAQ (reference sequence). CDR3 residues: CASSQRLTGELFF. The CDR3 DNA sequence: TGTGCTAGCAGTCAAAGGCTCACCGGGGAGCTGTTTTTT.

This chain links TRBV4-1 with TRBJ1-1; a possible D gene is TRBD1 (5 bases). Trimming removed 3 bases from V and 0 bases from J, with 20 bases in between. CDR1 and CDR2 from the germline V gene are MGHRA and YSYEKL. This CDR3 has 18 residues. The CDR3 DNA follows: TGCGCCAGCAGCCAGGGGGGTAGGTGGAGCGTAATGAACACTGAAGCTTTCTTT. Its protein is CASSQGGRWSVMNTEAFF.

A note on this clone: Other DNA sequences in the same sample also yield this CDR3. This chain links TRBV4-1 with TRBJ2-3, with D uncertain. The CDR3 has 11 residues. V was clipped by 3 bases and J by 4 bases, with 2 bases between them. Germline lookup yields CDR1 MGHRA and CDR2 YSYEKL. In DNA, the CDR3 is TGCGCCAGCAGCCAGTCAGATACGCAGTATTTT. Translating gives CASSQSDTQYF.

The chain joins TRBV6-1 to TRBJ2-1, with 11 bases fitting TRBD2. The V gene's germline CDR1 is MNHNS and CDR2 SASEGT. The length of the CDR3 is 14 residues. The trim removed 2 bases at V and 8 bases at J, leaving 2 bases unmatched. The CDR3 nucleotides read TGTGCCAGCAGTGAAACTAGCGGGAGAGATGAGCAGTTCTTC. Its translation is CASSETSGRDEQFF.

This clone came up once. The chain recombines TRBV7-9 with TRBJ2-3; D is possibly TRBD2 (5 bases). From germline, CDR1 is SEHNR and CDR2 FQNEAQ (reference sequence). The CDR3 is made up of 14 amino acids. The V end lost 5 bases, the J end lost 5 bases, and 14 bases lay between the germline ends. The CDR3 DNA is TGTGCCAGCAGCCCCCCTCGCGCGGGAGATACGCAGTATTTT. It yields the protein CASSPPRAGDTQYF.

This chain uses TRBV30 with TRBJ1-1; no clear D. Trimming took off 0 bases at V and 4 bases at J, with 9 bases between the two ends. Germline V gives CDR1 GTSNPN, CDR2 SVGIG (reference sequence). This CDR3 has 13 amino acids. The CDR3 spells CAWSVTEGTEAFF. CDR3 nucleotides: TGTGCCTGGAGTGTAACCGAGGGCACTGAAGCTTTCTTT.

The chain is built from TRBV27 and TRBJ2-7; D possibly corresponds to TRBD1 (5 bases). The CDR3 has 14 amino acids. V was pared by 2 bases and J by 7 bases, with 15 bases between. In germline, CDR1 is MNHEY, CDR2 SMNVEV (reference sequence). The CDR3 sequence: CASSLNYERTEQYF. As DNA, the CDR3 is TGTGCCAGCAGTTTAAATTATGAAAGGACAGAGCAGTACTTC.

The rearrangement joins TRBV7-9 to TRBJ2-7, with D perhaps TRBD1 (6 bases). V was trimmed by 5 bases and J by 0 bases, leaving 11 bases between them. CDR1 is SEHNR and CDR2 is FQNEAQ in the germline V gene (reference sequence). The CDR3 has 14 residues. The CDR3 nucleotides read TGTGCCAGCAGCCCCGGGGACACCTCCTACGAGCAGTACTTC. Translating it yields CASSPGDTSYEQYF.

This clone was found a few times. The chain has TRBV19 and TRBJ1-2; 7 bases agree with TRBD1. J gave up 6 bases and V 5 bases, and 9 bases lay outside the gene matches. This CDR3 contains 14 residues. CDR1 and CDR2 from the germline V gene are LNHDA and SQIVND (reference sequence). The CDR3 loop reads CASSFSGTANGYTF. As DNA, the CDR3 is TGTGCCAGTAGTTTCTCCGGGACAGCTAATGGCTACACCTTC.

This chain connects TRBV4-1 to TRBJ2-1; possibly TRBD2 for D (5 bases). The V and J ends lost 4 bases and 5 bases respectively, with 15 bases between them. Germline V CDR1 and CDR2: MGHRA, YSYEKL. This CDR3 has 15 residues. The CDR3 coding sequence is TGCGCCAGCAGCCTAGACGTGGGGAGCAACAATGAGCAGTTCTTC. This translates into CASSLDVGSNNEQFF.

This clone was recorded once. The rearrangement links TRBV9 to TRBJ2-5, with TRBD2 matching 8 bases. The CDR3 length is 15 residues. The germline gives CDR1 SGDLS, CDR2 YYNGEE. V lost 3 bases, J lost 2 bases, and 6 bases stayed unmatched. Here the CDR3 reads CASSALAGSQETQYF. CDR3 coding DNA: TGTGCCAGCAGCGCATTAGCGGGGTCGCAAGAGACCCAGTACTTC.

On this clone: Other DNA variants within this sample encode the same CDR3. This CDR3 reads CASSFGQGGQPQHF. The CDR3 bases are TGTGCCAGCAGTTTTGGGCAGGGTGGCCAGCCCCAGCATTTT. The chain carries TRBV27 and TRBJ1-5; possibly TRBD1 for D (5 bases). V lost 3 bases to trimming and J lost 7 bases, with 13 bases between them. Germline CDR1 MNHEY, CDR2 SMNVEV (reference sequence). The CDR3 length is 14 residues.

This chain connects TRBV28 to TRBJ2-7; weak D call: TRBD1 (6 bases). The CDR3 runs 12 residues. Deletions cut 8 bases from V and 3 bases from J, with 11 bases between. Germline-derived CDR1 and CDR2 are MDHEN and SYDVKM. The DNA for the CDR3 is TGTGCCAGCCTTGGGACAAACTACGAGCAGTACTTC. Translated: CASLGTNYEQYF.

This chain joins TRBV6-5 and TRBJ2-7; D may be TRBD2 (5 bases). V was pared by 0 bases and J by 5 bases, with 14 bases between. Germline CDR1 MNHEY, CDR2 SVGAGI. The CDR3 consists of 15 residues. The CDR3 DNA is TGTGCCAGCAGTTACTCGACCACCACCGGGGACGAGCAGTACTTC. This translates into CASSYSTTTGDEQYF.

As concerns this clone: Distinct nucleotide sequences in the sample also encode this CDR3. V is TRBV9 and J is TRBJ2-1, with D perhaps matching TRBD2 (6 bases). The CDR3 runs to 12 residues. CDR1 and CDR2 from the germline V gene are SGDLS and YYNGEE. V shed 4 bases and J shed 10 bases, with 12 bases lying between them. The CDR3 sequence is CASSPGGGEQFF. The CDR3 DNA reads TGTGCCAGCAGCCCAGGCGGAGGGGAGCAGTTCTTC.

The V and J genes are TRBV9 and TRBJ2-2; D not certain. V lost 3 bases, J lost 5 bases, and 5 bases lay in between. Germline V gene sequence: CDR1 SGDLS, CDR2 YYNGEE. The CDR3 loop spans 12 amino acids. The CDR3 spells CASSAVTGELFF. The CDR3 DNA is TGTGCCAGCAGCGCCGTAACCGGGGAGCTGTTTTTT.

This chain connects TRBV7-9 to TRBJ1-1, with D unclear. Per germline, CDR1 SEHNR and CDR2 FQNEAQ (reference sequence). V was shortened by 5 bases and J by 1 base, with 5 bases between the two germline ends. The CDR3 extends over 12 amino acids. The CDR3 spells CASSVENTEAFF. Here the CDR3 DNA reads TGTGCCAGCAGCGTGGAGAACACTGAAGCTTTCTTT.

The chain links TRBV5-4 to TRBJ1-3, with D maybe TRBD1 (6 bases). The CDR3 is 13 amino acids. CDR1 and CDR2 from the germline V gene are SGHNT and YYREEE (reference sequence). The V end was cut by 4 bases, the J end by 4 bases, with 9 bases between. CDR3 sequence (DNA): TGTGCCAGCAGCCCGGACAGAGGAAACACCATATATTTT. Translating it yields CASSPDRGNTIYF.

The chain couples TRBV10-3 to TRBJ2-3; D is unclear. Germline V gene data show CDR1 as ENHRY and CDR2 as SYGVKD. Trimming took 0 bases from V and 1 from J, leaving 11 bases between them. The CDR3 has 16 amino acids. CDR3 protein: CAISESMLVRTDTQYF. CDR3 in DNA: TGTGCCATCAGTGAGTCGATGCTAGTCCGCACAGATACGCAGTATTTT.

CDR3 sequence (DNA): TGTGCCAGCAGCTTAGTACTAGCGGGAGGGCCCGGCGGGGAGCTGTTTTTT. Translating it yields CASSLVLAGGPGGELFF. The V gene is TRBV11-2, the J gene TRBJ2-2; 13 bases match TRBD2. This CDR3 contains 17 residues. Germline CDR1 is SGHAT and CDR2 is FQNNGV. The trim removed 1 base at V and 7 bases at J, leaving 6 bases unmatched.